This TCR beta chain was retrieved from a study of T cell changes during pregnancy in multiple sclerosis. TCRdb keeps only in-frame clones here, not all; method: immunoSEQ multiplex PCR. The sample includes approximately 100,000 clones, approximately 91% of them seen just once. V dropped 4 bases and J dropped 5; count of bases not matched to a gene: 9. Germline loops: CDR1 SGHRS, CDR2 YFSETQ. CDR3 length equals 16 residues. The chain combines TRBV5-1 with TRBJ2-3, with 11 bases identical to TRBD2. This specimen was peripheral blood, taken after pregnancy. The receptor comes from a female donor with multiple sclerosis, enrolled in a pregnancy study. The CDR3 spells CASSPPTSGVVDTQYF. CDR3 bases: TGCGCCAGCAGCCCCCCGACTAGCGGGGTGGTAGATACGCAGTATTTT.